The 17 T cell receptor beta chains reported below all come from one sample, sequenced in a study of T cells in Graves' hyperthyroidism and ophthalmopathy. Amplified TCR beta CDR3 regions came from RNA transcripts. The HTBI primer set drove a first-round RT-PCR of the TCR CDR3. TCRdb independently ran MiXCR on the multiplex PCR reads; one entry per CDR3 protein. The repertoire holds 350,000 to 400,000 distinct CDR3 sequences, with 15% as singletons. Specimen: blood. Receptors were obtained from a young woman with Graves' hyperthyroidism.

This clonotype was counted ten times or more. The CDR3 loop is CASSFSDRAGETQYF. DNA for the CDR3: TGTGCCAGCAGCTTCTCTGACAGGGCCGGAGAGACCCAGTACTTC. The chain joins TRBV11-2 to TRBJ2-5, with 7 bases matching TRBD1. The trim removed 3 bases at V and 4 bases at J, leaving 8 bases unmatched. Per germline, CDR1 SGHAT and CDR2 FQNNGV. The CDR3 has 15 residues.

The chain recombines TRBV12-3 or TRBV12-4 with TRBJ2-2; 7 nucleotides line up with TRBD2. This CDR3 is built from 13 residues. V was pared by 7 bases and J by 4 bases, with 3 bases of the junction left unmatched. The CDR3 protein is CASIRTSTGELFF. The CDR3 DNA follows: TGTGCCAGCATAAGGACTAGCACCGGGGAGCTGTTTTTT.

The rearrangement joins TRBV28 to TRBJ1-3; the D gene is possibly TRBD1 (6 bases). The germline CDR1 and CDR2 sequences are MDHEN and SYDVKM. The CDR3 loop spans 12 amino acids. Deletions cut 6 bases from V and 9 bases from J, with 12 bases between. The CDR3 reads CASSQLQGTIYF. CDR3 DNA: TGTGCCAGCAGCCAATTACAGGGCACCATATATTTT.

This chain links TRBV27 with TRBJ2-1, with D possibly being TRBD2 (5 bases). This CDR3 region has 15 residues. Per germline, CDR1 MNHEY and CDR2 SMNVEV (reference sequence). Trimming left V 2 bases short and J 3 bases short, with 11 bases between. The CDR3 protein is CASSLNREDYNEQFF. The CDR3 DNA reads as TGTGCCAGCAGTTTAAATCGGGAAGACTACAATGAGCAGTTCTTC.

This clonotype has a count of ten or more. The rearrangement links TRBV28 to TRBJ1-2; D remains unclear. CDR3 length: 14 residues. Germline V gives CDR1 MDHEN, CDR2 SYDVKM. V lost 7 bases and J lost 2, with 14 bases in between. In DNA form, the CDR3 reads TGTGCCAGCACCTCATTCGGGAGAAACTATGGCTACACCTTC. Protein product: CASTSFGRNYGYTF.

DNA of the CDR3: TGCAGTGCAGGACTAGCGAGCACAGATACGCAGTATTTT. As protein: CSAGLASTDTQYF. The chain carries TRBV20-1 and TRBJ2-3; 9 positions agree with TRBD2. Looked up from germline, CDR1 is DFQATT and CDR2 is SNEGSKA (reference sequence). The CDR3 extends over 13 amino acids. The junction had 1 base not matched to a gene; V was cut back by 6 bases and J by 0 bases.

The chain employs TRBV19 and TRBJ2-7; 8 bases agree with TRBD1. The length of the CDR3 is 13 residues. CDR1 and CDR2 (germline): LNHDA, SQIVND (reference sequence). J lost 6 bases, V lost 5 bases, and 6 bases had no gene match. The CDR3 nucleotides are TGTGCCAGTAGTCCAGGGGGCTCCATCGAGCAGTACTTC. Residues: CASSPGGSIEQYF.

This rearrangement joins TRBV28 to TRBJ2-7; D may correspond to TRBD1 or TRBD2 (6 bases each). This CDR3 contains 15 residues. Trimming took 6 bases from V and 4 from J, leaving 19 bases between them. Germline assignment: CDR1 MDHEN and CDR2 SYDVKM. The CDR3 region is CASRLDRLADYEQYF. DNA for the CDR3: TGTGCCAGCAGACTCGACAGGTTAGCGGATTACGAGCAGTACTTC. Together with reference TRBV28 and TRBJ2-7, the CDR3 gives the full variable domain: DVKVTQSSRYLVKRTGEKVFLECVQDMDHENMFWYRQDPGLGLRLIYFSYDVKMKEKGDIPEGYSVSREKKERFSLILESASTNQTSMYLCASRLDRLADYEQYFGPGTRLTVT.

This clonotype was recorded at least ten times. V and J are TRBV12-3 or TRBV12-4 and TRBJ2-5; TRBD2 agrees at 11 bases. There are 16 residues in the CDR3. V gave up 5 bases and J gave up 2 bases; unmatched junction bases: 7. CDR3 sequence (DNA): TGTGCCAGCAGTGACGTAGGACTAGCGGGTCAAGAGACCCAGTACTTC. It yields the protein CASSDVGLAGQETQYF.

The chain joins TRBV2 to TRBJ2-1; 9 bases match TRBD2. The ends lost 6 bases at V and 5 bases at J; junction bases unmatched: 5. Germline-derived CDR1 and CDR2 are SNHLY and FYNNEI. The CDR3 covers 14 residues. CDR3 region: CASRASGVHNEQFF. As DNA, the CDR3 is TGTGCCAGCAGGGCTAGCGGGGTTCACAATGAGCAGTTCTTC.

Ten or more counts support this clonotype. This chain joins TRBV28 and TRBJ2-1; the match to TRBD2 covers 9 bases. This CDR3 spans 16 amino acids. Germline lookup yields CDR1 MDHEN and CDR2 SYDVKM. With 5 bases clipped from V and 2 bases from J, the junction kept 7 bases outside the gene matches. For the CDR3, the DNA is TGTGCCAGCAGTGGGGGTGGACTAGCGCCCTACAATGAGCAGTTCTTC. It specifies CASSGGGLAPYNEQFF.

The chain uses TRBV4-1 and TRBJ2-4; no clear D gene. The CDR3 is 15 residues long. Germline V gives CDR1 MGHRA, CDR2 YSYEKL. Trimming shortened V by 4 bases and J by 9 bases, and 19 bases separated the two germline ends. Here the CDR3 DNA reads TGCGCCAGCAGCCTTTTTAGCCTCGGTCTTGTCATTCAGTACTTC. This codes for CASSLFSLGLVIQYF.

This clonotype showed up many times. The chain links TRBV28 to TRBJ2-1, with 14 bases matching TRBD2. Per the germline V gene, CDR1 is MDHEN and CDR2 is SYDVKM. This CDR3 region has 17 residues. V lost 8 bases to trimming and J lost 12 bases; unmatched junction nucleotides: 18. CDR3 DNA: TGTGCCAGCGAGACCGGGACTAGCGGGAGTGTATCTTTTCCGCAGTTCTTC. This gives the protein CASETGTSGSVSFPQFF.

This clonotype was seen at least ten times. This rearrangement joins TRBV12-3 or TRBV12-4 to TRBJ2-1; TRBD2 matches at 8 bases. The CDR3 extends over 14 amino acids. Germline trimming cut 6 bases from V and 7 bases from J; bases unmatched to any gene: 8. The chain's CDR3 is CASRAVGLGNEQFF. CDR3 coding DNA: TGTGCCAGCAGAGCGGTGGGACTAGGAAATGAGCAGTTCTTC.

In this sample, this clonotype turned up a few times. The CDR3 does not end in the conserved phenylalanine or tryptophan, so this is likely a read error. The chain combines TRBV20-1 with TRBJ2-7; TRBD1 aligns across 7 bases. Germline V gene sequence: CDR1 DFQATT, CDR2 SNEGSKA (reference sequence). The CDR3 covers 17 residues. After removal of 3 bases from V and 0 bases from J, the junction contained 14 bases not matched to a gene. DNA of the CDR3: TGCAGTGCTAGGGGAGCTACGGGACAGTCTTACTCCTACGAGCAGTACCTC. It encodes CSARGATGQSYSYEQYL.

This clonotype showed up many times. The chain uses TRBV28 and TRBJ2-5, with D maybe TRBD2 (6 bases). Germline V gene sequence: CDR1 MDHEN, CDR2 SYDVKM. The CDR3 totals 15 residues. The ends were cut back, 3 bases at V and 2 bases at J, with 13 bases in the middle. The CDR3 DNA sequence: TGTGCCAGCAGTTTTCCCCGACTAGTACAAGAGACCCAGTACTTC. Its translation is CASSFPRLVQETQYF.

This clonotype was counted ten times or more. The V gene is TRBV20-1, the J gene TRBJ2-1, with D perhaps TRBD1 (6 bases). The CDR3 has 14 amino acids. V lost 6 bases and J 6 bases, leaving 18 bases between the germline ends. Germline V gives CDR1 DFQATT, CDR2 SNEGSKA (reference sequence). The CDR3 loop reads CSASTGTSSNEQFF. DNA for the CDR3: TGCAGTGCCAGCACAGGGACGTCGTCCAATGAGCAGTTCTTC.